Listed here are 8 T cell receptor beta chains from one sample, sequenced in a study of beta chain features in type 1 diabetes. No antigen is known for these receptors. Study results and caveats: Type 1 diabetes patients showed a moderate but significant shortening of TCRB CDR3s in all four CD4+ subsets.

Since all of the isolated RNA was reverse transcribed, expressed TCRB transcripts were what got sequenced. Sequencing used immunoSEQ multiplex PCR; TCRdb keeps in-frame clones, though not all of them. The profile shows around 250,000 clones, roughly 24% of them singletons. Material for sequencing was naive CD4+ T cells from blood. Every receptor here comes from a woman in her 30s with type 1 diabetes.

The V call is TRBV19, the J call TRBJ2-6; perhaps TRBD1 as D (5 bases). Germline lookup yields CDR1 LNHDA and CDR2 SQIVND (reference sequence). There are 15 residues in the CDR3. V dropped 5 bases and J dropped 5 bases, with 13 bases sitting between them. The CDR3 here is CASSPGAARANVLTF. The CDR3 nucleotides are TGTGCCAGTAGTCCTGGGGCAGCCCGGGCCAACGTCCTGACTTTC.

This clone was detected only a few times. The chain joins TRBV29-1 to TRBJ1-2, with D uncertain. The CDR3 is made up of 12 amino acids. V lost 1 base and J 4 bases, leaving 7 bases between the germline ends. Germline V gene sequence: CDR1 SQVTM, CDR2 ANQGSEA. The CDR3 nucleotides are TGCAGCGTTGAAGGACAAACCTATGGCTACACCTTC. It specifies CSVEGQTYGYTF. Looking up the rest from reference TRBV29-1 and TRBJ1-2 gives the full variable domain: SAVISQKPSRDICQRGTSLTIQCQVDSQVTMMFWYRQQPGQSLTLIATANQGSEATYESGFVIDKFPISRPNLTFSTLTVSNMSPEDSSIYLCSVEGQTYGYTFGSGTRLTVV.

This chain links TRBV7-9 with TRBJ1-2; D not resolved. There are 14 residues in the CDR3. CDR1 and CDR2 (germline): SEHNR, FQNEAQ (reference sequence). The germline V and J ends were trimmed by 2 bases and 5 bases, with 12 bases remaining between them. CDR3 loop: CASSLREASYGYTF. CDR3 in DNA: TGTGCCAGCAGCTTAAGGGAGGCGTCTTATGGCTACACCTTC.

The chain links TRBV9 to TRBJ1-2; 8 positions match TRBD1. Germline values: CDR1 SGDLS, CDR2 YYNGEE. The CDR3 sequence is 15 residues long. V was pared by 0 bases and J by 3 bases, with 4 bases of the junction left unmatched. The CDR3 region is CASSVGQGIDYGYTF. CDR3 DNA sequence: TGTGCCAGCAGCGTAGGACAGGGGATCGACTATGGCTACACCTTC. The full variable domain, rest sourced from reference TRBV9 and TRBJ1-2, is DSGVTQTPKHLITATGQRVTLRCSPRSGDLSVYWYQQSLDQGLQFLIQYYNGEERAKGNILERFSAQQFPDLHSELNLSSLELGDSALYFCASSVGQGIDYGYTFGSGTRLTVV.

This chain uses TRBV30 with TRBJ2-7; D is undetermined. The V and J ends lost 0 bases and 2 bases respectively, with 8 bases between them. CDR3 length: 13 residues. Germline loops: CDR1 GTSNPN, CDR2 SVGIG (reference sequence). CDR3 DNA: TGTGCCTGGAGTGTCACTTTACCCTACGAGCAGTACTTC. It specifies CAWSVTLPYEQYF.

This clone was found a few times. The DNA for the CDR3 is TGTGCCAGCAGTGACTCTAGGGGTGCTAGAGCTTTCTTT. Translated, it gives CASSDSRGARAFF. The chain carries TRBV6-4 and TRBJ1-1; D perhaps matches TRBD1 (5 bases). The germline V and J ends were trimmed by 0 bases and 10 bases, with 12 bases remaining between them. CDR3 length: 13 residues. Germline loops: CDR1 MRHNA, CDR2 SNTAGT.

The chain couples TRBV5-1 to TRBJ2-5, with 8 bases lining up with TRBD2. V shed 4 bases and J 5 bases; nucleotides not matched to a gene: 7. There are 14 residues in the CDR3. The germline gives CDR1 SGHRS, CDR2 YFSETQ. The CDR3 reads CASSQGLATETQYF. For the CDR3, the DNA is TGCGCCAGCAGCCAAGGACTAGCCACGGAGACCCAGTACTTC.

The chain joins TRBV5-1 to TRBJ2-5, with D uncertain. In germline, CDR1 is SGHRS, CDR2 YFSETQ. V was cut by 7 bases and J by 2 bases, with 12 bases left in between. CDR3 size: 13 residues. As DNA, the CDR3 is TGCGCCAGCCGCCTGGGCGTACAAGAGACCCAGTACTTC. It specifies CASRLGVQETQYF.